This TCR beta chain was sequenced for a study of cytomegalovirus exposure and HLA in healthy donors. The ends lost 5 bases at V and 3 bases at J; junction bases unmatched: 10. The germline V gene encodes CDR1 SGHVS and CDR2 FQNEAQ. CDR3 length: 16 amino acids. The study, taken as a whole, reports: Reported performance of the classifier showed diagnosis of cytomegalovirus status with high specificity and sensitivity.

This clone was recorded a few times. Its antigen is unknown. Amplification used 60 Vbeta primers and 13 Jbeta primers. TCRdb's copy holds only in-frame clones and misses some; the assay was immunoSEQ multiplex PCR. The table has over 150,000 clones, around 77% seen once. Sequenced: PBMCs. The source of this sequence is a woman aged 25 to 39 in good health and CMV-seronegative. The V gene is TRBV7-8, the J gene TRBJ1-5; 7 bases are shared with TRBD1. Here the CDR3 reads CASSIDRVKFNQPQHF. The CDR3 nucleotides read TGTGCCAGCAGCATTGACAGGGTGAAATTCAATCAGCCCCAGCATTTT.